This T cell receptor (beta chain) is drawn from a study of CD8 T cells in ankylosing spondylitis. The study, taken as a whole, reports: Matched ankylosing spondylitis synovial fluid reportedly showed significant enrichment of disease-linked clones. About 8 highly homologous variants made up a TCR beta motif, and this motif appeared characteristic of ankylosing spondylitis blood.

MiXCR was run by TCRdb on the 5' RACE reads, yielding one entry per CDR3 protein. This sample carries 450,000 or so distinct CDR3 sequences, roughly 26% of them seen once, and the ten largest clones take 0.85% to 1%. To note about this clonotype: Its antigen is currently unknown.

This CDR3 has 12 residues. Trimming removed 5 bases from V and 1 base from J, with 8 bases in between. Per germline, CDR1 DFQATT and CDR2 SNEGSKA (reference sequence). The sample consisted of blood, either unsorted or a sorted T cell fraction (not recorded which). The TCR originated in a male donor with ankylosing spondylitis. The rearrangement links TRBV20-1 to TRBJ1-1; D is unresolved. CDR3 DNA sequence: TGCAGTGCTTCGGACCGGAACACTGAAGCTTTCTTT. Protein product: CSASDRNTEAFF.